This T cell receptor (beta chain) was found in a study of chemoradiotherapy in HPV16-positive cancers. Whole-study findings and limits: HPV-responsive T-cell expansion during chemoradiotherapy was linked to improved recurrence-free survival in HPV16-positive patients. Non-HPV-specific T cells did not expand in tumors during treatment, whereas candidate HPV-specific clones and E7-related motifs did.

CDR1 is LNHDA, CDR2 SQIVND, per germline (reference sequence). The CDR3 is 16 residues long. Losses at the gene ends were 7 bases for V and 0 bases for J; bases not matched to a gene: 7. Repertoires were sampled repeatedly during chemoradiotherapy. Concerning this clone: What it binds is unknown.

This table comes from immunoSEQ multiplex PCR, and its TCRdb copy is limited to in-frame clones, with some not included. The sample records 20,000 or so clones, about 90% being singletons. The clonotype comes from a human donor with HPV-associated anogenital cancer. J is TRBJ2-2 and V is TRBV19; 8 bases map to TRBD2. Material: blood, obtained from a patient who underwent chemoradiotherapy. CDR3 nucleotide sequence: TGTGCCAGTACCCTTCGGGGGGGGGCGAACACCGGGGAGCTGTTTTTT. It translates to CASTLRGGANTGELFF.